These T cell receptor beta chains were read from a single sample in a study of cytomegalovirus exposure and HLA in healthy donors. Libraries were prepared by immunoSEQ multiplex PCR; TCRdb keeps only in-frame clonotypes and omits some of them. The data contain roughly 120,000 clones, over 70% of them singletons. The specimen was PBMCs. The receptors here all came from a woman in her forties in good health and CMV-seronegative. Both conserved end residues are part of each CDR3. A D gene is named only where the DNA matches it firmly. The size field is filled for only some rows; it gives once, few, many or a size class.

clone size: .
V gene: TRBV30
D gene: TRBD1
J gene: TRBJ2-5
CDR3 DNA: TGTGCCTGGAGAGACAGGGGGCGGGCAGAGACCCAGTACTTC
CDR3 protein: CAWRDRGRAETQYF

clone size: .
V gene: TRBV6-6
D gene: .
J gene: TRBJ2-1
CDR3 DNA: TGTGCCAGCAGCCGGGATAGGTACAATGAGCAGTTCTTC
CDR3 protein: CASSRDRYNEQFF

clone size: .
V gene: TRBV7-9
D gene: .
J gene: TRBJ2-7
CDR3 DNA: TGTGCCAGCAGCTTATTCCAGGGGCTCTCCTACGAGCAGTACTTC
CDR3 protein: CASSLFQGLSYEQYF

clone size: .
V gene: TRBV19
D gene: .
J gene: TRBJ2-1
CDR3 DNA: TGTGCCACCCGCTCGGCGGGCAATGCCTACAATGAGCAGTTCTTC
CDR3 protein: CATRSAGNAYNEQFF

clone size: .
V gene: TRBV2
D gene: .
J gene: TRBJ1-5
CDR3 DNA: TGTGCCAGCACGGCGGATTCCCCCAATCAGCCCCAGCATTTT
CDR3 protein: CASTADSPNQPQHF

clone size: .
V gene: TRBV7-2
D gene: .
J gene: TRBJ2-3
CDR3 DNA: TGTGCCAGCAGCTTAAACGTCCACGGTGATACGCAGTATTTT
CDR3 protein: CASSLNVHGDTQYF

clone size: .
V gene: TRBV15
D gene: .
J gene: TRBJ1-5
CDR3 DNA: TGTGCCACCAGCCCTGGACAGAGCAATCAGCCCCAGCATTTT
CDR3 protein: CATSPGQSNQPQHF

clone size: once
V gene: TRBV4-3
D gene: TRBD1
J gene: TRBJ2-5
CDR3 DNA: TGCGCCAGCAGCCCGACAGGGGGCCGGGGGGAGCAGTACTTC
CDR3 protein: CASSPTGGRGEQYF

clone size: .
V gene: TRBV29-1
D gene: TRBD1
J gene: TRBJ2-6
CDR3 DNA: TGCAGCGTAGGACAGGGAGGACCTGGGGCCAACGTCCTGACTTTC
CDR3 protein: CSVGQGGPGANVLTF

clone size: .
V gene: TRBV19
D gene: .
J gene: TRBJ2-2
CDR3 DNA: TGTGCCAGTAGTCCCAGGGTCGACACCGGGGAGCTGTTTTTT
CDR3 protein: CASSPRVDTGELFF

clone size: .
V gene: TRBV11-3
D gene: .
J gene: TRBJ2-5
CDR3 DNA: TGTGCCAGCAGCTTATCGGACCAAGAGACCCAGTACTTC
CDR3 protein: CASSLSDQETQYF

clone size: .
V gene: TRBV7-2
D gene: .
J gene: TRBJ2-3
CDR3 DNA: TGTGCCAGCAGCTTAAGACGGACGGGGGATACGCAGTATTTT
CDR3 protein: CASSLRRTGDTQYF

clone size: .
V gene: TRBV25-1
D gene: TRBD2
J gene: TRBJ2-2
CDR3 DNA: TGTGCCAGCAGTGACGCGGGACTAGCCGGGGAGCTGTTTTTT
CDR3 protein: CASSDAGLAGELFF

clone size: .
V gene: TRBV19
D gene: TRBD1
J gene: TRBJ1-5
CDR3 DNA: TGTGCCAGTAGTACCGACAGGGGTGGAAATAGCAATCAGCCCCAGCATTTT
CDR3 protein: CASSTDRGGNSNQPQHF

clone size: .
V gene: TRBV11-2
D gene: TRBD1
J gene: TRBJ1-1
CDR3 DNA: TGTGCCAGCAGCTTAGAAGGGGGCGGGAACACTGAAGCTTTCTTT
CDR3 protein: CASSLEGGGNTEAFF

clone size: once
V gene: TRBV4-3
D gene: .
J gene: TRBJ1-3
CDR3 DNA: TGCGCCAGCAGCCCGGAGGTAATGGCAGCGGCTGGAAACACCATATATTTT
CDR3 protein: CASSPEVMAAAGNTIYF

clone size: few
V gene: TRBV11-2
D gene: .
J gene: TRBJ1-1
CDR3 DNA: TGTGCCAGCAGCTTGGCGGGAGACACTGAAGCTTTCTTT
CDR3 protein: CASSLAGDTEAFF

clone size: .
V gene: TRBV6-5
D gene: .
J gene: TRBJ2-3
CDR3 DNA: TGTGCCAGCAGTTATGGCCTGGGGAGAAGCACAGATACGCAGTATTTT
CDR3 protein: CASSYGLGRSTDTQYF

clone size: .
V gene: TRBV4-2
D gene: TRBD1
J gene: TRBJ1-6
CDR3 DNA: TGTGCCAGCAGCCAAGCTGAACCTCACCGGGACAGCTCCTATAATTCACCCCTCCACTTT
CDR3 protein: CASSQAEPHRDSSYNSPLHF

clone size: .
V gene: TRBV19
D gene: TRBD2
J gene: TRBJ2-7
CDR3 DNA: TGTGCCAGTAGTATTTCCGGGACTAGCGGGAGAGCAGTCTACTTC
CDR3 protein: CASSISGTSGRAVYF

clone size: once
V gene: TRBV19
D gene: .
J gene: TRBJ2-3
CDR3 DNA: TGTGCCAGCGCCGGGGGGCAGGCCCACACAGATACGCAGTATTTT
CDR3 protein: CASAGGQAHTDTQYF

clone size: few
V gene: TRBV11-3
D gene: TRBD2
J gene: TRBJ2-2
CDR3 DNA: TGTGCCAGCAGCCCGGGACTAGCGAACACCGGGGAGCTGTTTTTT
CDR3 protein: CASSPGLANTGELFF

clone size: few
V gene: TRBV28
D gene: .
J gene: TRBJ1-1
CDR3 DNA: TGTGCCAGCACCCTGGGGGGGGTTTCTGGGGACACTGAAGCTTTCTTT
CDR3 protein: CASTLGGVSGDTEAFF

clone size: .
V gene: TRBV13
D gene: TRBD2
J gene: TRBJ2-7
CDR3 DNA: TGTGCCAGCAGCTTTCTAGCGGGAGAGGATTACGAGCAGTACTTC
CDR3 protein: CASSFLAGEDYEQYF

clone size: .
V gene: TRBV4-3
D gene: TRBD2
J gene: TRBJ2-3
CDR3 DNA: TGCGCCAGCAGCCGGATAGCGGGGGGTTTCGATACGCAGTATTTT
CDR3 protein: CASSRIAGGFDTQYF

clone size: few
V gene: TRBV9
D gene: .
J gene: TRBJ1-3
CDR3 DNA: TGTGCCAGCAGCGTCTCCCTCTCTGGAAACACCATATATTTT
CDR3 protein: CASSVSLSGNTIYF

clone size: .
V gene: TRBV23-1
D gene: TRBD1
J gene: TRBJ1-6
CDR3 DNA: TGCGCCAGCAGTCACCGCGGGACAGGAAGGGGCCTACGAGTTCCCTGTTCACCCCTCCACTTT
CDR3 protein: CASSHRGTGRGLRVPCSPLHF

clone size: .
V gene: TRBV6-6
D gene: .
J gene: TRBJ2-4
CDR3 DNA: TGTGCCAGCAGGACGGAGGGCCTGGCCAAAAACATTCAGTACTTC
CDR3 protein: CASRTEGLAKNIQYF

clone size: .
V gene: TRBV18
D gene: TRBD1
J gene: TRBJ1-4
CDR3 DNA: TGTGCCAGCTCACCACCGGGACAGGGGGATGAAAAACTGTTTTTT
CDR3 protein: CASSPPGQGDEKLFF

clone size: .
V gene: TRBV27
D gene: TRBD2
J gene: TRBJ2-7
CDR3 DNA: TGTGCCAGCAGTTTGGGTAGCGGGGGGACCACTAACGGGCAGTACTTC
CDR3 protein: CASSLGSGGTTNGQYF

clone size: .
V gene: TRBV27
D gene: .
J gene: TRBJ2-3
CDR3 DNA: TGTGCCAGCAGTTTATCCCCGACAGGACCAGATACGCAGTATTTT
CDR3 protein: CASSLSPTGPDTQYF

clone size: few
V gene: TRBV30
D gene: .
J gene: TRBJ1-1
CDR3 DNA: TGTGCCTGGAGTGTACGGTTTGACACGAACACTGAAGCTTTCTTT
CDR3 protein: CAWSVRFDTNTEAFF

clone size: .
V gene: TRBV10-3
D gene: TRBD2
J gene: TRBJ2-7
CDR3 DNA: TGTGCCATCAGTGAGTCAAGGACTAGCGGAGACGAGCAGTACTTC
CDR3 protein: CAISESRTSGDEQYF

clone size: once
V gene: TRBV27
D gene: TRBD2
J gene: TRBJ2-3
CDR3 DNA: TGTGCCAGCAGGGTTGGAGGGACTATCAGAAGTGGAGATACGCAGTATTTT
CDR3 protein: CASRVGGTIRSGDTQYF

clone size: .
V gene: TRBV10-3
D gene: .
J gene: TRBJ2-5
CDR3 DNA: TGTGCCATCAGTGAGTCGGCGGGCGCGGTTCGTGAGACCCAGTACTTC
CDR3 protein: CAISESAGAVRETQYF

clone size: few
V gene: TRBV6-1
D gene: .
J gene: TRBJ2-5
CDR3 DNA: TGTGCCAGCAGTGAAGCGCTTCGGTTGAGAGGGGAGACCCAGTACTTC
CDR3 protein: CASSEALRLRGETQYF

clone size: .
V gene: TRBV16
D gene: .
J gene: TRBJ2-1
CDR3 DNA: TGTGCCAGCAGCCAGACTATGGTCCTCCTCAGCTCCTACAATGAGCAGTTCTTC
CDR3 protein: CASSQTMVLLSSYNEQFF

clone size: .
V gene: TRBV6-5
D gene: .
J gene: TRBJ2-7
CDR3 DNA: TGTGCCAGCAGTTTGGGTGGGAGCAGGATCGAGCAGTACTTC
CDR3 protein: CASSLGGSRIEQYF

clone size: .
V gene: TRBV18
D gene: TRBD1
J gene: TRBJ1-1
CDR3 DNA: TGTGCCAGCTCACCGTTGACAGGGACATATGGTGAAGCTTTCTTT
CDR3 protein: CASSPLTGTYGEAFF

clone size: .
V gene: TRBV5-3
D gene: TRBD1
J gene: TRBJ1-3
CDR3 DNA: TGTGCCAGAAGCTTGGGACAGGGAGAGGTCTCTGGAAACACCATATATTTT
CDR3 protein: CARSLGQGEVSGNTIYF

clone size: .
V gene: TRBV28
D gene: TRBD1
J gene: TRBJ2-1
CDR3 DNA: TGTGCCAGCAGCTGGACAGGGTTGGGCGGTGAGCAGTTCTTC
CDR3 protein: CASSWTGLGGEQFF

clone size: .
V gene: TRBV4-2
D gene: TRBD2
J gene: TRBJ2-1
CDR3 DNA: TGTGCCAGCAGCCAAGAATCGAGCGGGAGAGGCTATGAGCAGTTCTTC
CDR3 protein: CASSQESSGRGYEQFF

clone size: few
V gene: TRBV10-3
D gene: TRBD2
J gene: TRBJ2-1
CDR3 DNA: TGTGCCATCAGTGAGAAGGGACTAGCGGGAGACGAGCAGTTCTTC
CDR3 protein: CAISEKGLAGDEQFF

clone size: .
V gene: TRBV2
D gene: .
J gene: TRBJ2-1
CDR3 DNA: TGTGCCAGCATAACTAACTCCTACAATGAGCAGTTCTTC
CDR3 protein: CASITNSYNEQFF

clone size: .
V gene: TRBV5-4
D gene: TRBD1
J gene: TRBJ2-2
CDR3 DNA: TGTGCCAGCAGCCCCGGGACAGGGTACACCGGGGAGCTGTTTTTT
CDR3 protein: CASSPGTGYTGELFF

clone size: few
V gene: TRBV2
D gene: TRBD1
J gene: TRBJ1-2
CDR3 DNA: TGTGCCAGCAGGAATGGACGGACAGGGACAGGCGGCTACACCTTC
CDR3 protein: CASRNGRTGTGGYTF

clone size: .
V gene: TRBV7-2
D gene: .
J gene: TRBJ2-1
CDR3 DNA: TGTGCCAGCAGCCCGGGACTTAGTAGCGATGAGCAGTTCTTC
CDR3 protein: CASSPGLSSDEQFF

clone size: few
V gene: TRBV6-6
D gene: .
J gene: TRBJ2-3
CDR3 DNA: TGTGCCAGCAGTTACTCAGAGCCAGATACGCAGTATTTT
CDR3 protein: CASSYSEPDTQYF

clone size: .
V gene: TRBV5-1
D gene: .
J gene: TRBJ2-2
CDR3 DNA: TGCGCCAGCAGCTTTCGGTTCGCGAACACCGGGGAGCTGTTTTTT
CDR3 protein: CASSFRFANTGELFF

clone size: .
V gene: TRBV7-2
D gene: TRBD2
J gene: TRBJ2-1
CDR3 DNA: TGTGCCAGCAGCCCGGGAGGGGGGCGGGCCTACAATGAGCAGTTCTTC
CDR3 protein: CASSPGGGRAYNEQFF

clone size: once
V gene: TRBV28
D gene: TRBD1
J gene: TRBJ1-1
CDR3 DNA: TGTGCCAGCAGCTCTCACAGGGGTTTGAACACTGAAGCTTTCTTT
CDR3 protein: CASSSHRGLNTEAFF

clone size: .
V gene: TRBV25-1
D gene: TRBD2
J gene: TRBJ2-1
CDR3 DNA: TGTGCCAGAAGACTAGCGGGACCCCCTTCCTACAATGAGCAGTTCTTC
CDR3 protein: CARRLAGPPSYNEQFF

clone size: .
V gene: TRBV6-6
D gene: .
J gene: TRBJ2-7
CDR3 DNA: TGTGCCAGCAGTCCTCAGGGGTACGAGCAGTACTTC
CDR3 protein: CASSPQGYEQYF

clone size: .
V gene: TRBV6-5
D gene: .
J gene: TRBJ2-3
CDR3 DNA: TGTGCCAGCAGTTACGCGGGGGCCCTCACAGATACGCAGTATTTT
CDR3 protein: CASSYAGALTDTQYF

clone size: .
V gene: TRBV9
D gene: TRBD2
J gene: TRBJ2-5
CDR3 DNA: TGTGCCAGCAGCGTAGTACCGACCGCGGGGGGACAAGAGACCCAGTACTTC
CDR3 protein: CASSVVPTAGGQETQYF

clone size: .
V gene: TRBV6-1
D gene: .
J gene: TRBJ1-2
CDR3 DNA: TGTGCCAGCACTATCAGGCTTAACTATGGCTACACCTTC
CDR3 protein: CASTIRLNYGYTF